Below are 8 T cell receptor beta chains sequenced from a single sample in a study of T-cell reconstitution after alpha-beta-depleted transplantation in children. The authors prepared the TCRbeta library with unique molecular identifiers. TCRdb ran MiXCR on the PCR reads and lists one entry per CDR3 protein. In the table there are roughly 70,000 distinct CDR3 sequences, 4.9% of which are singletons. This sample comprised PBMCs, mostly from graft donor cells, obtained 180 days after TCRalphabeta/CD19-depleted stem cell transplant. The receptor source for this set is a boy under two years old who had a stem cell transplant for acute myeloid leukemia, so the T cells may come from the graft donor.

V and J are TRBV9 and TRBJ2-1; either TRBD1 or TRBD2 may fit D (6 bases each). Trimming stripped 6 bases from V and 4 bases from J, with 29 bases between. The CDR3 consists of 19 residues. Looked up from germline, CDR1 is SGDLS and CDR2 is YYNGEE. The CDR3 region is CASTKQAPGAWVQYNEQFF. The CDR3 nucleotides are TGTGCCAGCACCAAGCAGGCCCCGGGGGCCTGGGTCCAATACAATGAGCAGTTCTTC.

This clonotype was detected ten times or more. V and J are TRBV7-3 and TRBJ2-1; no clear D. The CDR3 length is 13 residues. The V and J ends lost 1 base and 6 bases respectively, with 7 bases between them. CDR1 is SGHTA and CDR2 is FQGTGA in the germline V gene. The CDR3 sequence is CASSLRPRNEQFF. CDR3 DNA: TGTGCCAGCAGCTTAAGACCCCGCAATGAGCAGTTCTTC.

As concerns this clonotype: Since a much larger clone is just one base distant, this may be a read error. The chain recombines TRBV6-2 or TRBV6-3 with TRBJ2-7; D may be TRBD1 (6 bases). This CDR3 has 15 amino acids. From germline, CDR1 is MNHEY and CDR2 SVGEGT. As DNA, the CDR3 is TGTGCCAGCAGTTCCCTGACAGGCCCGACCTACGGGCAGTACTTC. This translates into CASSSLTGPTYGQYF.

This clonotype was found many times. The gene calls are TRBV7-2 and TRBJ1-2, with D perhaps matching TRBD1 (5 bases). Germline V gene lookup returns CDR1 SGHTA and CDR2 FQGNSA. This CDR3 comprises 13 residues. V was shortened by 1 base and J by 8 bases, with 11 bases between the two germline ends. CDR3 bases: TGTGCCAGCAGCTTAGAAGGGGACCGGGGCTACACCTTC. This translates into CASSLEGDRGYTF.

This clonotype was seen repeatedly, ten times or more. J is TRBJ2-3 and V is TRBV6-5; TRBD2 agrees at 9 bases. Trimming took 0 bases from V and 8 from J; bases not matched to a gene: 3. CDR3 length: 14 residues. Germline V gene data show CDR1 as MNHEY and CDR2 as SVGAGI. This CDR3 is CASSYSGAGGTQYF. The CDR3 DNA is TGTGCCAGCAGTTACTCCGGAGCGGGGGGTACGCAGTATTTT.

Ten or more counts support this clonotype. The rearrangement joins TRBV7-2 to TRBJ1-2; D unclear. The V and J ends lost 1 base and 6 bases respectively, with 18 bases between them. The germline V gene has CDR1 SGHTA and CDR2 FQGNSA. CDR3 length equals 16 residues. The CDR3 region is CASSLDPSRPGHGYTF. The CDR3 coding sequence is TGTGCCAGCAGCTTAGACCCCTCGAGGCCTGGCCATGGCTACACCTTC.

This clonotype was seen at least ten times. This chain uses TRBV9 with TRBJ2-6; 9 nucleotides align to TRBD1. This CDR3 has 17 amino acids. V was clipped by 2 bases and J by 2 bases; unmatched bases: 5. Germline CDR1 is SGDLS and CDR2 is YYNGEE. The CDR3 coding sequence is TGTGCCAGCAGCGTGACTGGGACAGGGACTGGGGCCAACGTCCTGACTTTC. It is translated as CASSVTGTGTGANVLTF.

There are many counts of this clonotype. The chain employs TRBV18 and TRBJ1-1; D remains ambiguous. Germline assignment: CDR1 KGHSH and CDR2 LQKENI. V lost 3 bases and J 3 bases, leaving 8 bases between the germline ends. The length of the CDR3 is 13 residues. CDR3 loop: CASSPLTYTEAFF. CDR3 nucleotide sequence: TGTGCCAGCTCACCCTTAACCTACACTGAAGCTTTCTTT. The variable domain in full, with the rest retrieved from reference TRBV18 and TRBJ1-1, is NAGVMQNPRHLVRRRGQEARLRCSPMKGHSHVYWYRQLPEEGLKFMVYLQKENIIDESGMPKERFSAEFPKEGPSILRIQQVVRGDSAAYFCASSPLTYTEAFFGQGTRLTVV.